This is a list of T cell receptor beta chains from one sample in a study of immune cell composition in non-small cell lung cancer. The method was immunoSEQ multiplex PCR; TCRdb's version includes in-frame clones alone and lacks a portion of them. Altogether more than 15,000 clones are present, 77% being singletons, with the ten largest covering 9.8%. The same data also went into a second study, on CD4 T cells in lung cancer.

Sequenced: non-adjacent lung tissue. These receptors all stem from a human donor with non-small cell lung cancer. CDR3s include the opening cysteine and the closing phenylalanine or tryptophan. The order of the fields is clone size, J gene, D gene, V gene, CDR3 protein, CDR3 DNA. D genes are given only for firm matches. Where a row states a size, it is once, few, many or the class of an expanded clone; other rows omit it.

-,TRBJ1-3,-,TRBV27,CASKREVSGNTIYF,TGTGCCAGCAAAAGGGAGGTATCTGGAAACACCATATATTTT
-,TRBJ1-1,TRBD1,TRBV5-4,CASSQVIGTGFTEAFF,TGCGCCAGCAGCCAAGTGATAGGGACAGGGTTCACTGAAGCTTTCTTT
-,TRBJ1-1,-,TRBV6-6,CASSYGGTEAFF,TGTGCCAGCAGTTACGGTGGGACTGAAGCTTTCTTT
-,TRBJ1-5,TRBD1,TRBV14,CASSPLLNGTGPNQPQHF,TGTGCCAGCAGCCCACTTCTGAATGGGACAGGTCCAAATCAGCCCCAGCATTTT
-,TRBJ1-1,-,TRBV4-1,CASSQDPGTVNTEAFF,TGCGCCAGCAGCCAAGACCCCGGGACGGTGAACACTGAAGCTTTCTTT
-,TRBJ1-2,TRBD1,TRBV15,CATSRLRGGTGPELYGHTF,TGTGCCACCAGCAGACTCCGCGGGGGGACAGGGCCAGAGTTGTATGGCCACACCTTC
-,TRBJ2-2,-,TRBV4-1,CASSHTRRDPTQNTGELFF,TGCGCCAGCAGCCACACGCGTCGGGACCCGACCCAAAACACCGGGGAGCTGTTTTTT
few,TRBJ1-2,TRBD1,TRBV7-9,CASSSLTGGTLRDYTF,TGTGCCAGCAGCTCCCTTACAGGGGGAACGCTAAGGGACTACACCTTC
medium-sized,TRBJ2-2,-,TRBV7-9,CASSFTESNTGELFF,TGTGCCAGCAGCTTCACGGAGTCGAACACCGGGGAGCTGTTTTTT
few,TRBJ2-3,TRBD2,TRBV10-3,CAISGPGVSGGPTDTQYF,TGTGCCATCAGTGGCCCCGGGGTCAGCGGGGGGCCCACAGATACGCAGTATTTT
few,TRBJ2-7,-,TRBV5-1,CASSQGTADSYEQYF,TGCGCCAGCAGCCAAGGGACTGCCGACTCCTACGAGCAGTACTTC
-,TRBJ2-7,-,TRBV5-4,CASSLGGREQYF,TGTGCCAGCAGCTTGGGGGGGAGGGAGCAGTACTTC
-,TRBJ2-7,-,TRBV28,CASSKAGGLRYEQYF,TGTGCCAGCAGTAAAGCGGGTGGTCTACGCTACGAGCAGTACTTC
medium-sized,TRBJ2-7,-,TRBV2,CASTESDSYEQYF,TGTGCCAGCACTGAGTCGGACTCCTACGAGCAGTACTTC
medium-sized,TRBJ1-6,-,TRBV18,CASSPSGGTNSPLHF,TGTGCCAGCTCACCCTCGGGGGGGACCAATTCACCCCTCCACTTT
-,TRBJ2-3,-,TRBV4-2,CASTPSPTSTDTQYF,TGTGCCAGCACACCTTCTCCAACTAGCACAGATACGCAGTATTTT
-,TRBJ2-5,-,TRBV5-1,CASSLALAGETQYF,TGCGCCAGCAGCTTGGCCCTAGCAGGGGAGACCCAGTACTTC
few,TRBJ1-5,-,TRBV27,CASSLNRDTTQHF,TGTGCCAGCAGTCTTAACCGGGACACGACCCAGCATTTT
-,TRBJ1-2,TRBD1,TRBV7-2,CASSSQGGHYGYTF,TGTGCCAGCAGCTCCCAGGGGGGTCACTATGGCTACACCTTC
-,TRBJ1-4,-,TRBV18,CASSPLTGQFNEKLFF,TGTGCCAGCTCACCTCTCACCGGACAGTTTAATGAAAAACTGTTTTTT
once,TRBJ2-5,-,TRBV7-2,CASSFWSRLETQYF,TGTGCCAGCAGCTTCTGGTCTAGATTGGAGACCCAGTACTTC
few,TRBJ1-2,-,TRBV5-1,CASSLEADGGGYTF,TGCGCCAGCAGCTTGGAAGCGGATGGCGGTGGCTACACCTTC
-,TRBJ1-1,TRBD1,TRBV6-5,CASSYSGGQVF,TGTGCCAGCAGTTACTCGGGGGGACAGGTCTTT
-,TRBJ2-3,TRBD1,TRBV5-1,CASSLTTQGGGPDTQYF,TGCGCCAGCAGCTTGACTACACAGGGGGGCGGGCCAGATACGCAGTATTTT
once,TRBJ2-3,-,TRBV9,CASSVLATLDTQYF,TGTGCCAGCAGCGTACTGGCCACTCTAGATACGCAGTATTTT
-,TRBJ1-5,-,TRBV19,CASRILEDYSNQPQHF,TGTGCCAGTAGAATCCTTGAGGATTATAGCAATCAGCCCCAGCATTTT
-,TRBJ2-2,-,TRBV5-1,CASSLALDTGELFF,TGCGCCAGCAGCTTGGCGCTGGACACCGGGGAGCTGTTTTTT
-,TRBJ1-1,-,TRBV15,CATSRDGTANTEAFF,TGTGCCACCAGCAGAGATGGGACGGCGAACACTGAAGCTTTCTTT
-,TRBJ2-7,TRBD1,TRBV6-1,CASSARQGTYEQYF,TGTGCCAGCAGTGCCCGACAGGGTACCTACGAGCAGTACTTC
few,TRBJ1-1,TRBD1,TRBV5-1,CASSSGQAGGNTEAFF,TGCGCCAGCAGCTCGGGACAGGCGGGAGGGAACACTGAAGCTTTCTTT
once,TRBJ2-1,TRBD1,TRBV5-1,CASSLEQGANEQFF,TGCGCCAGCAGCTTGGAACAGGGGGCGAATGAGCAGTTCTTC
-,TRBJ2-5,-,TRBV27,CASSLMATRETQYF,TGTGCCAGCAGTTTAATGGCAACGAGGGAGACCCAGTACTTC
-,TRBJ2-7,-,TRBV11-3,CASSLARQNRHYEQYF,TGTGCCAGCAGCTTAGCCAGACAGAACCGTCACTACGAGCAGTACTTC
-,TRBJ1-5,TRBD1,TRBV28,CAISRPGTGTKLNQPQHF,TGTGCCATTTCGAGGCCCGGGACAGGGACAAAACTGAATCAGCCCCAGCATTTT
-,TRBJ1-5,TRBD1,TRBV19,CASGDRAFLPQHF,TGTGCCAGTGGGGACAGGGCCTTTCTGCCCCAGCATTTT
-,TRBJ2-3,-,TRBV15,CATSRDGPDTPDTQYF,TGTGCCACCAGCAGAGATGGTCCCGACACTCCAGATACGCAGTATTTT
few,TRBJ1-1,TRBD1,TRBV11-2,CASSWGQMNTEAFF,TGTGCCAGCAGCTGGGGACAGATGAACACTGAAGCTTTCTTT
-,TRBJ1-1,-,TRBV5-8,CASSVWTPLMNTEAFF,TGTGCCAGCAGCGTATGGACCCCCCTTATGAACACTGAAGCTTTCTTT
-,TRBJ2-2,-,TRBV18,CASSPFLRASNTGELFF,TGTGCCAGCTCACCTTTCCTCAGGGCCTCGAACACCGGGGAGCTGTTTTTT
once,TRBJ2-2,-,TRBV19,CASSTLVGELFF,TGTGCCAGTAGTACCCTGGTTGGGGAGCTGTTTTTT